This T cell receptor beta chain came from a study of blood T cell repertoires in COVID-19. On the study more broadly: Researchers got acute and convalescent COVID-19 samples from the United States, Italy and Spain.

V lost 6 bases and J lost 0; bases outside the gene matches: 5. The CDR3 consists of 15 residues. Germline CDR1 reads MNHEY; CDR2 reads SVGAGI. As handled by the study authors: Estimation of nucleated cell counts relied on the amplification of reference gene primers. TCRdb keeps only in-frame clones here, not all; method: immunoSEQ multiplex PCR. That table gives V, J and clone size, and the DNA gave D and trimming. The table includes 160,000 or so clones, around 82% detected once. Sequencing was done on a sample of PBMCs or T cells enriched from blood (not recorded which). The chain recombines TRBV6-5 with TRBJ1-5; 7 bases fit TRBD1. The sequence was obtained from a man between 35 and 55 years old who had recovered from COVID-19. The CDR3 loop reads CASRGDSYSNQPQHF. The DNA for the CDR3 is TGTGCCAGCAGGGGGGACAGCTATAGCAATCAGCCCCAGCATTTT.